Below, 8 T cell receptor beta chains from the same sample are listed, as sequenced in a study of blood T cell repertoires in COVID-19. Data came from immunoSEQ multiplex PCR; TCRdb stores just in-frame clones and leaves some out. This table holds 80,000 to 90,000 clones, 87% found once. The sequenced sample consisted of peripheral blood. The receptors shown here come from a man between 60 and 70 years old with acute or convalescent COVID-19.

The chain is built from TRBV6-5 and TRBJ2-7; the match to TRBD1 covers 7 bases. The germline CDR1 and CDR2 sequences are MNHEY and SVGAGI. CDR3 length: 14 residues. With 6 bases clipped from V and 3 bases from J, the junction kept 8 bases outside the gene matches. The CDR3 DNA follows: TGTGCCAGCAGCCTCCTGGGACAGCTCTACGAGCAGTACTTC. It encodes CASSLLGQLYEQYF.

The V gene is TRBV10-3, the J gene TRBJ1-2; perhaps TRBD1 as D (6 bases). Germline V gene data show CDR1 as ENHRY and CDR2 as SYGVKD. This CDR3 has 11 residues. Trimming took off 8 bases at V and 8 bases at J, with 12 bases between the two ends. The CDR3 DNA sequence: TGTGCCATCGGGAACAGGGCAGGCTACACCTTC. Protein product: CAIGNRAGYTF.

The V call is TRBV4-3, the J call TRBJ2-5, with no clear D. CDR3 length: 13 amino acids. Trimming stripped 0 bases from V and 4 bases from J, with 6 bases between. Germline CDR1 LGHNA, CDR2 YSLEER. The CDR3 DNA reads TGCGCCAGCAGCCAAGATTCGGGAGAGACCCAGTACTTC. Translating it yields CASSQDSGETQYF.

The chain links TRBV2 to TRBJ1-2; no clear D gene. The CDR3 has 14 residues. CDR1 SNHLY and CDR2 FYNNEI come from the germline V gene. V lost 4 bases and J 0 bases, leaving 9 bases between the germline ends. The CDR3 DNA is TGTGCCAGCAGTGTCAACGGAGCTAACTATGGCTACACCTTC. This sequence encodes CASSVNGANYGYTF.

The V and J genes are TRBV3-1 (or the pseudogene TRBV3-2) and TRBJ2-1; no clear D. The V end was cut by 1 base, the J end by 5 bases, with 12 bases between. The germline V gene encodes CDR1 LGHDT and CDR2 YNNKEL (reference sequence). The CDR3 is made up of 15 amino acids. CDR3 region: CASSQGRSRNNEQFF. For the CDR3, the DNA is TGTGCCAGCAGCCAAGGGAGATCCCGGAACAATGAGCAGTTCTTC.

This chain links TRBV5-8 with TRBJ2-2; TRBD2 is a possible D gene (7 bases). The V and J ends lost 2 bases and 1 base respectively, with 18 bases between them. This CDR3 is built from 18 residues. Per germline, CDR1 SGHTS and CDR2 YDEGEE. CDR3 region: CASSFRPGGRRNTGELFF. The CDR3 coding sequence is TGTGCCAGCAGCTTTAGACCGGGGGGCAGGAGGAACACCGGGGAGCTGTTTTTT.

The V and J genes are TRBV3-1 (or the pseudogene TRBV3-2) and TRBJ2-3; D unresolved. V dropped 6 bases and J dropped 0 bases, with 10 bases sitting between them. The CDR3 is 14 residues long. Germline V gives CDR1 LGHDT, CDR2 YNNKEL (reference sequence). DNA of the CDR3: TGTGCCAGCAGTCCAGTTGGTAGCACAGATACGCAGTATTTT. Its translation: CASSPVGSTDTQYF.

This clone was observed a handful of times. This chain links TRBV13 with TRBJ2-1, with TRBD1 matching over 10 bases. Looked up from germline, CDR1 is PRHDT and CDR2 is FYEKMQ (reference sequence). The J segment lost 7 bases and the V segment lost 4 bases, leaving 7 bases of the junction unmatched. This CDR3 spans 15 amino acids. Here the CDR3 reads CASSSGTGVLNEQFF. For the CDR3, the DNA is TGTGCCAGCAGCTCCGGGACAGGGGTATTAAATGAGCAGTTCTTC.